This T cell receptor beta chain appears in the sequencing data of a study of blood T cells in healthy people across ages. The CDR3 has 13 residues. Germline CDR1 is SGHTA and CDR2 is FQGNSA. The V gene lost 5 bases and the J gene lost 13 bases, with 18 bases spanning the gap. Alongside a J-beta primer mix, a sample-barcoded 5' primer served in a second PCR lasting roughly 7 to 12 cycles. Using its own MiXCR run on the 5' RACE reads, TCRdb lists one record per CDR3 protein. The table lists some 1.8 million distinct CDR3 sequences, roughly 43% of them singletons. The sequence was collected from a human donor in good health. The source material was blood. The chain employs TRBV7-2 and TRBJ2-4; D gene unclear. CDR3 nucleotide sequence: TGTGCCAGCAGCCCCTACCACCAAAATGAGCAGTACTTC. It codes for CASSPYHQNEQYF.